This record covers a single T cell receptor (beta chain). This specimen belongs to a study of early T cells in non-severe SARS-CoV-2 infection. TCRdb re-called the 5' RACE reads with MiXCR, one entry per CDR3 protein. The data contain about 56,000 distinct CDR3 sequences, roughly 12% of them seen just once; the ten biggest clones take up about 3.1%. Germline CDR1 reads MDHEN; CDR2 reads SYDVKM. The CDR3 has 14 amino acids. V gave up 4 bases and J gave up 7 bases; unmatched junction bases: 9. The receptor was derived from an adult who was a healthcare worker with PCR-confirmed SARS-CoV-2 infection or an uninfected control (not recorded which). This rearrangement joins TRBV28 to TRBJ1-2; 7 bases map to TRBD1. Sequencing was performed on whole blood. The DNA for the CDR3 is TGTGCCAGCAGTTCCGGGACAGAGGTTGGTGGCTACACCTTC. Its translation is CASSSGTEVGGYTF.